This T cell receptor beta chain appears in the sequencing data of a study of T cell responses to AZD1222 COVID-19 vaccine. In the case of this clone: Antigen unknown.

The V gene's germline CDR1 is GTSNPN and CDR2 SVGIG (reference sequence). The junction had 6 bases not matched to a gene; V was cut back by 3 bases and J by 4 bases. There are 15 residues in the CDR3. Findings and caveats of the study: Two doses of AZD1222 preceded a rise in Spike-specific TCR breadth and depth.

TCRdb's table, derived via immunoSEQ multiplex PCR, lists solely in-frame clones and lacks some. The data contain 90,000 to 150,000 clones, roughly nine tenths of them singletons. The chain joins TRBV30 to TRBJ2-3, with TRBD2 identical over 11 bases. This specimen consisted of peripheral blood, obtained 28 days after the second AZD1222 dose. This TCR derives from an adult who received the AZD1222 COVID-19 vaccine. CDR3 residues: CAWRFSGGASDTQYF. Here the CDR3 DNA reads TGTGCCTGGAGATTTAGCGGGGGGGCGTCAGATACGCAGTATTTT.